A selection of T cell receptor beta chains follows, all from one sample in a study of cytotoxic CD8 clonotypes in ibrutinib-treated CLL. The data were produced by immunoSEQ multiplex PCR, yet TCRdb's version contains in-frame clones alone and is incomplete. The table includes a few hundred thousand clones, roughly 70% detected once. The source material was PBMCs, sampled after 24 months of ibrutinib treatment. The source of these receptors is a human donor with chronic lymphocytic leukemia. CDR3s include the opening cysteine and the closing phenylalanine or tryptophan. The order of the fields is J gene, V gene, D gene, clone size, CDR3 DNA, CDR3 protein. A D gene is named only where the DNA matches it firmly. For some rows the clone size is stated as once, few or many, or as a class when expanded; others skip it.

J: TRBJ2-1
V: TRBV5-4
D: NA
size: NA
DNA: TGTGCCAGCAGCTTAGGTGGCAATGAGCAGTTCTTC
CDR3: CASSLGGNEQFF

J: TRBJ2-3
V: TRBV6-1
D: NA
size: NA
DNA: TGTGCCAGCAGTCAGAACACAGATACGCAGTATTTT
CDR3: CASSQNTDTQYF

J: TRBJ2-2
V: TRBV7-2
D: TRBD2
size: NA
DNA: TGTGCCAGCAACCTCGGGACTAGCGGGACGTCCGGGGAGCTGTTTTTT
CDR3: CASNLGTSGTSGELFF

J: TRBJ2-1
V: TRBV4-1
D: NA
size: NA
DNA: TGCGCCAGCAGCCAAGATTTGGATCGAGAGCAGTTCTTC
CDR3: CASSQDLDREQFF

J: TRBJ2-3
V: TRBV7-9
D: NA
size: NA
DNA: TGTGCCAGCAGCTCCGGGGCAGATACGCAGTATTTT
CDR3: CASSSGADTQYF

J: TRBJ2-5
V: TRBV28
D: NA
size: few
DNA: TGTGCCAGCAGCCTCGATGAGGTCGGTGAGACCCAGTACTTC
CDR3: CASSLDEVGETQYF

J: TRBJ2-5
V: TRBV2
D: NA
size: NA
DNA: TGTGCCAGCAGTGCCGCCCCGGGTGGTGAGACCCAGTACTTC
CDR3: CASSAAPGGETQYF

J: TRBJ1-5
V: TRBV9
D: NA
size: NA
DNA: TGTGCCAGCAGCGTAGACCGTTCCTCCGGGCCCCAGCATTTT
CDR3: CASSVDRSSGPQHF

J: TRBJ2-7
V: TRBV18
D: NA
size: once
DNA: TGTGCCAGCTCACCAGCTTTAAGCTACGAGCAGTACTTC
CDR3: CASSPALSYEQYF

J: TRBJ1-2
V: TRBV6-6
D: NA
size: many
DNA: TGTGCCAGTTTCGGGACTTCTGGCTACACCTTC
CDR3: CASFGTSGYTF

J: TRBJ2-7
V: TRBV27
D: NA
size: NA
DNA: TGTGCCAGCAGTTTGGGCCGACCCTACGAGCGGTACTTC
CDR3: CASSLGRPYERYF

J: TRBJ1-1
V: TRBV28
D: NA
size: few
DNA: TGTGCCAGCAGTTTGTTTGAGACTGAAGCTTTCTTT
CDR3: CASSLFETEAFF

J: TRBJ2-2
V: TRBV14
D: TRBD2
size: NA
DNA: TGTGCCAGCAGCCAAGATAGGGGCGGGAGGGCCGGAAGCGGGGAGCTGTTTTTT
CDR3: CASSQDRGGRAGSGELFF

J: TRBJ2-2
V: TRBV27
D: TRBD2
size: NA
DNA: TGTGCCAGCAGGACTAGCGGGAGTGATACCGGGGAGCTGTTTTTT
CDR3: CASRTSGSDTGELFF

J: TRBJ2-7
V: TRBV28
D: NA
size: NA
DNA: TGTGCCAGCAGTCTCAGGGGCCGCGAGCAGTACTTC
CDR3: CASSLRGREQYF

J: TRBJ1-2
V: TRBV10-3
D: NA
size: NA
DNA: TGTGCCATCAGTGAGTCGTGGACTGTGATCCCTAACTATGGCTACACCTTC
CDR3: CAISESWTVIPNYGYTF

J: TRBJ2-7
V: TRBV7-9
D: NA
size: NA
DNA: TGTGCCAGCCTTGGGGGTGCCGGCGCTTCCTGGGAGCAGTACTTC
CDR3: CASLGGAGASWEQYF

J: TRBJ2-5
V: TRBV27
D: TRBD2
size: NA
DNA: TGTGCCAGCAGTCCCCGGGGAGCGGGATGGGAGACCCAGTACTTC
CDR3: CASSPRGAGWETQYF